A single sample gave rise to the 16 T cell receptor beta chains below, sequenced in a study of regulatory T cells in long-lasting Graves disease. The time point is: newly diagnosed GD, antithyroid drugs for less than 3 months. After RNA was extracted from PBMCs, the TCR library was made from it. Through Arm-PCR of CDR3 regions and iRepertoire HTBI primers, TCR beta libraries were built. TCRdb re-called the multiplex PCR reads through MiXCR, storing one row per CDR3 protein. The sample includes 680,000 or so distinct CDR3 sequences, around 15% of them seen just once. The data also belong to a second study, concerning T cells in Graves' hyperthyroidism and ophthalmopathy.

Here the sequenced sample was peripheral blood mononuclear cells (PBMCs), taken at new diagnosis, from a patient treated with antithyroid drugs. The receptors stem from a woman in her twenties or thirties with Graves disease.

This clonotype was observed many times. The chain combines TRBV3-1 with TRBJ1-1, with unresolved D. CDR3 size: 13 residues. The V end lost 4 bases, the J end lost 6 bases, and 12 bases lay between the germline ends. The germline V gene encodes CDR1 LGHDT and CDR2 YNNKEL (reference sequence). The CDR3 reads CASSRHTSAEAFF. CDR3 nucleotides: TGTGCCAGCAGCCGGCACACGTCCGCTGAAGCTTTCTTT.

This clonotype was picked up many times. This rearrangement joins TRBV28 to TRBJ1-5, with D hard to call. V was pared by 3 bases and J by 3 bases, with 18 bases between. This CDR3 is 17 amino acids long. Germline V gives CDR1 MDHEN, CDR2 SYDVKM. The CDR3 is CASSFHGLSTLNQPQHF. The CDR3 DNA reads as TGTGCCAGCAGTTTTCACGGCCTTTCAACGCTCAATCAGCCCCAGCATTTT.

There are many counts of this clonotype. For the CDR3, the DNA is TGTGCCATCAGTGAAAATACAGACTATGGCTACACCTTC. It translates to CAISENTDYGYTF. This rearrangement joins TRBV10-3 to TRBJ1-2; no definite D call. CDR1 is ENHRY, CDR2 SYGVKD, per germline. The CDR3 sequence is 13 residues long. Trimming left V 3 bases short and J 3 bases short, with 8 bases between.

Ten or more counts support this clonotype. V and J are TRBV27 and TRBJ2-2; D unresolved. The CDR3 has 13 residues. Germline lookup yields CDR1 MNHEY and CDR2 SMNVEV (reference sequence). The ends were cut back, 10 bases at V and 0 bases at J, with 9 bases in the middle. CDR3 region: CATLGTNTGELFF. CDR3 coding DNA: TGTGCCACCCTAGGGACGAACACCGGGGAGCTGTTTTTT.

This clonotype was recorded at least ten times. The chain has TRBV28 and TRBJ1-5; D remains ambiguous. Trimming removed 5 bases at V and 1 base at J, with 24 bases between. CDR3 size: 19 residues. In germline, CDR1 is MDHEN, CDR2 SYDVKM. CDR3 coding DNA: TGTGCCAGCAGTCCTTATGCCGACCCTCCGGGAAGAAGCAATCAGCCCCAGCATTTT. This sequence encodes CASSPYADPPGRSNQPQHF.

This clonotype turned up a few times. This chain joins TRBV25-1 and TRBJ2-2; no clear D gene. Trimming removed 2 bases at V and 3 bases at J, with 10 bases between. Germline V gene data show CDR1 as MGHDK and CDR2 as SYGVNS. This CDR3 comprises 15 residues. CDR3 in amino acids: CASSETRLDTGELFF. The CDR3 nucleotides are TGTGCCAGCAGTGAAACGCGTCTAGACACCGGGGAGCTGTTTTTT.

J is TRBJ2-1 and V is TRBV7-2, with 11 bases that match TRBD2. V gave up 5 bases and J gave up 0 bases; unmatched junction bases: 6. In germline, CDR1 is SGHTA, CDR2 FQGNSA. The CDR3 is 17 amino acids. The CDR3 protein is CASSHGLAGFSYNEQFF. The CDR3 coding sequence is TGTGCCAGCAGCCATGGACTAGCGGGCTTCTCCTACAATGAGCAGTTCTTC. The full variable domain, completed using reference TRBV7-2 and TRBJ2-1, is GAGVSQSPSNKVTEKGKDVELRCDPISGHTALYWYRQSLGQGLEFLIYFQGNSAPDKSGLPSDRFSAERTGGSVSTLTIQRTQQEDSAVYLCASSHGLAGFSYNEQFFGPGTRLTVL.

There are many counts of this clonotype. The chain joins TRBV12-3 or TRBV12-4 to TRBJ2-3, with 10 bases identical to TRBD2. The CDR3 consists of 16 residues. The V and J ends lost 4 bases and 1 base, in that order; junction bases with no gene match: 5. The CDR3 DNA follows: TGTGCCAGCAGTTCGGACGGGACTAGCGGCACAGATACGCAGTATTTT. The encoded protein is CASSSDGTSGTDTQYF.

In regard to this clonotype: This may come from a read error, since a much larger clone is one base off. The J gene is TRBJ2-3, the V gene TRBV20-1; 10 bases map to TRBD1. The CDR3 length is 13 residues. CDR1 and CDR2 from the germline V gene are DFQATT and SNEGSKA (reference sequence). Trimming took 5 bases from V and 6 from J; bases not matched to a gene: 5. CDR3 in amino acids: CSAPDRGGDTQYF. DNA of the CDR3: TGCAGTGCTCCGGACAGGGGGGGGGATACGCAGTATTTT.

To note about this clonotype: Just one base apart from a much larger clone, this may be a read error. The V and J genes are TRBV7-2 and TRBJ1-5; D is unresolved. Trimming left V 1 base short and J 9 bases short, with 13 bases between. The CDR3 consists of 14 residues. Per germline, CDR1 SGHTA and CDR2 FQGNSA. The CDR3 protein is CASSLGRSDRPQHF. The CDR3 DNA sequence: TGTGCCAGCAGCTTAGGCCGATCTGATCGGCCCCAGCATTTT.

This clonotype was seen repeatedly, ten times or more. The chain joins TRBV7-8 to TRBJ2-3; TRBD2 aligns across 8 bases. This CDR3 is 15 amino acids long. Germline V gives CDR1 SGHVS, CDR2 FQNEAQ. The ends lost 2 bases at V and 6 bases at J; junction bases unmatched: 7. CDR3 sequence (DNA): TGTGCCAGCAGCTTACTCAGCGGGAGTGGGGATACGCAGTATTTT. Translation gives CASSLLSGSGDTQYF.

This clonotype was observed many times. V usage is TRBV2 and J usage is TRBJ2-5; D remains unclear. The length of the CDR3 is 13 residues. CDR1 and CDR2 (germline): SNHLY, FYNNEI. The ends were cut back, 4 bases at V and 3 bases at J, with 9 bases in the middle. In DNA, the CDR3 is TGTGCCAGCAGTGTGTCGGCAAAAGAGACCCAGTACTTC. Its translation is CASSVSAKETQYF.

A few counts support this clonotype. The chain is built from TRBV7-9 and TRBJ2-3; 10 nucleotides match TRBD1. The length of the CDR3 is 14 residues. Germline V gives CDR1 SEHNR, CDR2 FQNEAQ (reference sequence). The trim removed 6 bases at V and 8 bases at J, leaving 8 bases unmatched. CDR3 sequence (DNA): TGTGCCAGCAGAGAGGGACAGGGGTTGGGTACGCAGTATTTT. Protein: CASREGQGLGTQYF.

This clonotype was counted many times. The chain couples TRBV2 to TRBJ1-2; maybe TRBD1 (6 bases). This CDR3 contains 13 residues. V shed 8 bases and J shed 4 bases, with 14 bases lying between them. Germline assignment: CDR1 SNHLY and CDR2 FYNNEI. The CDR3 reads CASLQKQGYGYTF. CDR3 coding DNA: TGTGCCAGCCTACAGAAACAGGGCTATGGCTACACCTTC.

This clonotype showed up many times. Relative to the germline gene, one junction end is altered; a read error may explain this. The genes are TRBV5-1 and TRBJ2-7, with a weak D call TRBD2 (5 bases). This CDR3 is 14 amino acids long. The germline CDR1 and CDR2 sequences are SGHRS and YFSETQ. CDR3 sequence reads: CASSFSSGSYEQYF. In nucleotides, the CDR3 is TGTGCCAGCAGTTTCTCGAGCGGCTCCTACGAGCAGTACTTC.

The chain has TRBV20-1 and TRBJ1-5; no clear D gene. Trimming took 4 bases from V and 1 from J, leaving 11 bases between them. The V gene's germline CDR1 is DFQATT and CDR2 SNEGSKA (reference sequence). The CDR3 is made up of 14 amino acids. This chain's CDR3 is CSAIPAGSNQPQHF. CDR3 nucleotide sequence: TGCAGTGCTATCCCCGCGGGAAGCAATCAGCCCCAGCATTTT.